The 10 T cell receptor beta chains in this list originate from one sample, sequenced in a study of CD8+CD57+ T cells in acquired aplastic anemia. TCR beta VDJ and CDR3 were profiled, and genomic DNA was the template. TCRdb ran MiXCR on the reads and lists one entry per CDR3 protein. The repertoire holds around 51,000 distinct CDR3 sequences, with around 70% as singletons. The specimen sequenced was sorted CD4+, CD8+, or CD8+CD57+ T cells (not recorded which) from PBMCs. These receptors were obtained from a human donor in good health, serving as a control.

The V gene is TRBV9, the J gene TRBJ1-1, with D hard to call. Germline CDR1 is SGDLS and CDR2 is YYNGEE. V lost 4 bases and J lost 8, with 3 bases in between. The CDR3 has 9 residues. CDR3 loop: CASSPEAFF. The CDR3 DNA is TGTGCCAGCAGCCCCGAAGCTTTCTTT.

The V and J genes are TRBV7-3 and TRBJ2-6, with a weak D call TRBD1 (6 bases). V was shortened by 10 bases and J by 2 bases, with 9 bases between the two germline ends. The CDR3 contains 13 residues. Germline V lookup: CDR1 SGHTA, CDR2 FQGTGA. CDR3 in amino acids: CATRGPGANVLTF. DNA of the CDR3: TGTGCCACCAGGGGTCCTGGGGCCAACGTCCTGACTTTC.

The rearrangement uses TRBV11-1 and TRBJ2-5; TRBD2 matches 13 bases. CDR3 size: 17 residues. CDR1 SGHAT and CDR2 FQDESV come from the germline V gene (reference sequence). The ends lost 5 bases at V and 5 bases at J; junction bases unmatched: 11. The CDR3 is CASSLGLAGARRETQYF. The CDR3 coding sequence is TGTGCCAGCAGCCTAGGACTAGCGGGGGCCCGACGGGAGACCCAGTACTTC.

Points on this clonotype: The junction does not match germline at one end; this may be a read error. The rearrangement links TRBV29-1 to TRBJ1-1; 8 nucleotides agree with TRBD1. This CDR3 spans 14 amino acids. CDR1 is SQVTM and CDR2 is ANQGSEA in the germline V gene. Here the CDR3 DNA reads TGCAGCGCCACCAGGACAGGGATGAACACTGGAGCTTTCTTT. Translating it yields CSATRTGMNTGAFF.

This sequence joins TRBV5-1 and TRBJ1-6; D unclear. V gave up 0 bases and J gave up 6 bases, with 10 bases separating them. Germline V gives CDR1 SGHRS, CDR2 YFSETQ. CDR3 length equals 15 residues. CDR3 in DNA: TGCGCCAGCAGCTTGGGTTACAGAGTTAATTCACCCCTCCACTTT. Translating gives CASSLGYRVNSPLHF. The variable domain in full, completed from reference TRBV5-1 and TRBJ1-6, reads KAGVTQTPRYLIKTRGQQVTLSCSPISGHRSVSWYQQTPGQGLQFLFEYFSETQRNKGNFPGRFSGRQFSNSRSEMNVSTLELGDSALYLCASSLGYRVNSPLHFGNGTRLTVT.

The J gene is TRBJ1-6, the V gene TRBV7-6; D gene unclear. Deletions cut 6 bases from V and 10 bases from J, with 13 bases between. The CDR3 contains 13 residues. Looked up from germline, CDR1 is SGHVS and CDR2 is FNYEAQ. The CDR3 sequence: CASSLSVRSPLHF. The CDR3 DNA follows: TGTGCCAGCAGTTTATCAGTCAGATCACCCCTCCACTTT.

This clonotype has more than one count but fewer than ten. The chain combines TRBV10-3 with TRBJ1-1, with a weak D call TRBD1 (6 bases). The V gene's germline CDR1 is ENHRY and CDR2 SYGVKD. The CDR3 covers 13 residues. Trimming removed 8 bases from V and 5 bases from J, with 15 bases in between. Here the CDR3 reads CAIGQGSRTEAFF. CDR3 DNA: TGTGCCATCGGTCAGGGGTCGAGAACTGAAGCTTTCTTT.

This clonotype was found many times. V gene TRBV27 combines with J gene TRBJ1-6; D unresolved. In germline, CDR1 is MNHEY, CDR2 SMNVEV (reference sequence). Trimming cost V 5 bases and J 9 bases, with 11 bases left between them. CDR3 length: 13 amino acids. CDR3 coding DNA: TGTGCCAGCAGTCAAGGATCTGGTTCACCCCTCCACTTT. This encodes CASSQGSGSPLHF.

In its sample, this clonotype was seen a few times. The gene calls are TRBV25-1 and TRBJ1-4; TRBD1 might be the D (5 bases). This CDR3 is 15 amino acids long. The ends were cut back, 5 bases at V and 8 bases at J, with 18 bases in the middle. Germline V CDR1 and CDR2: MGHDK, SYGVNS. CDR3 sequence reads: CASSPRLGEREKLFF. CDR3 coding DNA: TGTGCCAGCAGTCCCCGTTTAGGGGAGCGGGAAAAACTGTTTTTT. Based on the CDR3 plus reference TRBV25-1 and TRBJ1-4, the full variable domain is EADIYQTPRYLVIGTGKKITLECSQTMGHDKMYWYQQDPGMELHLIHYSYGVNSTEKGDLSSESTVSRIRTEHFPLTLESARPSHTSQYLCASSPRLGEREKLFFGSGTQLSVL.

This clonotype has just a few counts. The V call is TRBV7-2, the J call TRBJ2-5; TRBD2 matches at 7 bases. CDR3 length: 13 residues. The V segment lost 7 bases and the J segment 5 bases; nucleotides outside the gene matches: 7. Germline lookup yields CDR1 SGHTA and CDR2 FQGNSA. The CDR3 spells CASTSLRGETQYF. Here the CDR3 DNA reads TGTGCCAGCACCTCCCTGCGGGGGGAGACCCAGTACTTC. Drawing the rest from reference TRBV7-2 and TRBJ2-5, the complete variable domain is GAGVSQSPSNKVTEKGKDVELRCDPISGHTALYWYRQSLGQGLEFLIYFQGNSAPDKSGLPSDRFSAERTGGSVSTLTIQRTQQEDSAVYLCASTSLRGETQYFGPGTRLLVL.